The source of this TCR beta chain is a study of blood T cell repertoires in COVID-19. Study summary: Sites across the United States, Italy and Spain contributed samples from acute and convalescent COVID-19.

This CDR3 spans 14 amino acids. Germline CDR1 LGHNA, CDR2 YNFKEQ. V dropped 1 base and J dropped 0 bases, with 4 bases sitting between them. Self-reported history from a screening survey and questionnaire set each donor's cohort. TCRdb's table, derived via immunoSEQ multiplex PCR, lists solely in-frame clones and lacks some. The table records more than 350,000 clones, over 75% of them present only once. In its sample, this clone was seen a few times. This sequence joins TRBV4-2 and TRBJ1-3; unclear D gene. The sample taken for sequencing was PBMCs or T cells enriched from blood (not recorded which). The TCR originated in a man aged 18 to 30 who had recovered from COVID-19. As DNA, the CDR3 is TGTGCCAGCAGCCAAGCTAGCTCTGGAAACACCATATATTTT. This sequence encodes CASSQASSGNTIYF.